This T cell receptor (beta chain) was captured in a study of blood T cell repertoires in COVID-19. Study background: Both acute and convalescent COVID-19 samples were obtained from the United States, Italy and Spain. PBMCs, B-cell-depleted T cells, or T cells were the source of the cDNA or gDNA that made up the material.

Germline V gene lookup returns CDR1 SQVTM and CDR2 ANQGSEA. V shed 6 bases, J shed 1 base, and the junction held 5 bases outside the gene matches. CDR3 length equals 13 residues. Repertoires were generated with immunoSEQ multiplex PCR, while TCRdb's copy carries only in-frame clones and drops some. This sample has 40,000 to 45,000 clones, with about nine tenths found just once. The chain joins TRBV29-1 to TRBJ2-7; 8 bases are a match to TRBD2. The specimen was peripheral blood. The sequence was collected from a man between 45 and 60 years old with active COVID-19. The CDR3 is CSVGTSQSYEQYF. In DNA, the CDR3 is TGCAGCGTGGGGACTAGTCAGTCCTACGAGCAGTACTTC.